This T cell receptor (beta chain) stems from a study of Ad26.COV2.S vaccination and SARS-CoV-2 variants. Looking at the study overall: Participant was drawn from the COV1001 Ad26.COV2.S trial arm.

Assay used: immunoSEQ multiplex PCR; TCRdb lists only in-frame clones, some missing. The sample includes 350,000 to 500,000 clones, approximately 87% of them seen just once. Study-wide results and limits: It is possible that the TCR breadth and depth analyses underestimated the total T cell responses.

There are 14 residues in the CDR3. Germline values: CDR1 MDHEN, CDR2 SYDVKM. V shed 8 bases, J shed 3 bases, and the junction held 3 bases outside the gene matches. In regard to this clone: The target antigen is unknown.

Noted treatment: some 19 received Ad26.COV2.S at low or high dose, single or two shots; about 5 received placebo; per-sample allocation not given. After the first vaccine or placebo injection, samples were drawn on day 63. Boston supplied an adult donor aged 18-55 years. The TCR sequence derives from a person aged 18-65 years who received the Ad26.COV2.S COVID-19 vaccine or a placebo. Sequencing was performed on peripheral blood, taken in a trial of Ad26.COV2.S vaccine versus placebo. This sequence joins TRBV28 and TRBJ2-1, with 11 bases matching TRBD2. The CDR3 DNA is TGTGCCAGCTATACTAGCGGGGGCTACAATGAGCAGTTCTTC. As protein: CASYTSGGYNEQFF.